Below are 20 T cell receptor beta chains sequenced from a single sample in a study of T cell responses to AZD1222 COVID-19 vaccine. Clones were sequenced by immunoSEQ multiplex PCR, and TCRdb holds only the in-frame ones, with some missing. The sample contains about 110,000 clones, 80% to 95% of which appear only once. Material: peripheral blood, obtained 28 days after the second AZD1222 dose. The receptors here all came from an adult who received the AZD1222 COVID-19 vaccine.

The DNA of the CDR3 is TGTGCCAGCTCACGGAACCACGGCGTCATGGAGACCCAGTACTTC. Translated, it gives CASSRNHGVMETQYF. The chain carries TRBV18 and TRBJ2-5; D uncertain. This CDR3 is 15 amino acids long. Trimming shortened V by 4 bases and J by 5 bases, and 17 bases separated the two germline ends. Germline CDR1 and CDR2: KGHSH and LQKENI.

J is TRBJ2-2 and V is TRBV2; 12 bases agree with TRBD2. The germline CDR1 and CDR2 sequences are SNHLY and FYNNEI. This CDR3 has 15 amino acids. Unmatched junction bases numbered 5, after V lost 5 bases and J lost 7 bases. CDR3 region: CASSLAGGRIGELFF. DNA of the CDR3: TGTGCCAGCAGTCTAGCGGGGGGGCGGATCGGGGAGCTGTTTTTT.

The chain carries TRBV5-1 and TRBJ1-2; D remains ambiguous. The CDR3 totals 13 residues. Germline V gives CDR1 SGHRS, CDR2 YFSETQ. V gave up 4 bases and J gave up 1 base, with 8 bases separating them. CDR3 region: CASSATDNYGYTF. The CDR3 nucleotides read TGCGCCAGCAGCGCGACTGATAACTATGGCTACACCTTC.

This chain joins TRBV18 and TRBJ2-2; 10 bases align to TRBD2. CDR1 is KGHSH, CDR2 LQKENI, per germline. J was trimmed by 0 bases and V by 6 bases; bases with no gene match: 1. The CDR3 extends over 15 amino acids. The CDR3 protein is CASSSGGPNTGELFF. The CDR3 DNA reads as TGTGCCAGCTCTAGCGGGGGGCCGAACACCGGGGAGCTGTTTTTT. The complete variable domain, with remaining parts taken from reference TRBV18 and TRBJ2-2, reads NAGVMQNPRHLVRRRGQEARLRCSPMKGHSHVYWYRQLPEEGLKFMVYLQKENIIDESGMPKERFSAEFPKEGPSILRIQQVVRGDSAAYFCASSSGGPNTGELFFGEGSRLTVL.

This sequence joins TRBV10-3 and TRBJ2-3; tentatively, D is TRBD2 (7 bases). CDR3 size: 17 residues. V gave up 0 bases and J gave up 2 bases, with 15 bases separating them. Germline lookup yields CDR1 ENHRY and CDR2 SYGVKD. The CDR3 nucleotides read TGTGCCATCAGTGAGTCTAGGACTAGGGGGACCACAGATACGCAGTATTTT. Translating gives CAISESRTRGTTDTQYF.

The chain combines TRBV6-2 or TRBV6-3 with TRBJ2-2; D is unresolved. The CDR3 contains 13 residues. Germline values: CDR1 MNHEY, CDR2 SVGEGT. Deletions cut 6 bases from V and 2 bases from J, with 7 bases between. The CDR3 nucleotides read TGTGCCAGCAGCCCAGCTAACACCGGGGAGCTGTTTTTT. It codes for CASSPANTGELFF.

The V gene is TRBV7-9, the J gene TRBJ1-1, with a weak D call TRBD1 (5 bases). The CDR3 has 13 amino acids. Deletions cut 7 bases from V and 5 bases from J, with 14 bases between. The germline gives CDR1 SEHNR, CDR2 FQNEAQ (reference sequence). CDR3 DNA: TGTGCCAGCACCTGGGGGGAGGGAACTGAAGCTTTCTTT. As protein: CASTWGEGTEAFF.

The chain is built from TRBV3-1 (or the pseudogene TRBV3-2) and TRBJ2-1; 7 bases are a match to TRBD1. The length of the CDR3 is 13 residues. Germline trimming cut 4 bases from V and 9 bases from J; bases unmatched to any gene: 6. Germline CDR1 is LGHDT and CDR2 is YNNKEL (reference sequence). CDR3 amino acids: CASSRWTGSEQFF. As DNA, the CDR3 is TGTGCCAGCAGCCGGTGGACAGGTAGTGAGCAGTTCTTC.

The chain couples TRBV7-9 to TRBJ2-1; 12 bases fit TRBD2. The CDR3 has 15 residues. Germline V gene lookup returns CDR1 SEHNR and CDR2 FQNEAQ (reference sequence). Germline trimming cut 7 bases from V and 8 bases from J; bases unmatched to any gene: 9. CDR3 in DNA: TGTGCCAGCAATAAACTAGCGGGGGGTCAGGATGAGCAGTTCTTC. It is translated as CASNKLAGGQDEQFF.

This sequence joins TRBV4-3 and TRBJ2-3; a weak D match, TRBD2 (6 bases). Trimming stripped 1 base from V and 1 base from J, with 15 bases between. The germline V gene encodes CDR1 LGHNA and CDR2 YSLEER. The CDR3 loop spans 17 amino acids. The CDR3 reads CASSQGNAGMRTDTQYF. The DNA of the CDR3 is TGCGCCAGCAGCCAAGGAAATGCGGGGATGCGCACAGATACGCAGTATTTT.

The chain recombines TRBV7-9 with TRBJ1-1, with TRBD1 as a possible D gene (6 bases). V lost 1 base to trimming and J lost 5 bases, with 11 bases between them. Looked up from germline, CDR1 is SEHNR and CDR2 is FQNEAQ (reference sequence). The CDR3 extends over 14 amino acids. Here the CDR3 DNA reads TGTGCCAGCAGCTTAGTCGGGGGGCGGACTGAAGCTTTCTTT. It codes for CASSLVGGRTEAFF.

The gene calls are TRBV19 and TRBJ1-5, with 8 bases aligning to TRBD1. The CDR3 spans 14 residues. Per the germline V gene, CDR1 is LNHDA and CDR2 is SQIVND (reference sequence). V lost 7 bases to trimming and J lost 2 bases; unmatched junction nucleotides: 4. CDR3: CASKGQAGNQPQHF. The CDR3 region has the DNA TGTGCCAGTAAGGGACAGGCCGGCAATCAGCCCCAGCATTTT.

This chain joins TRBV6-1 and TRBJ2-3; D is ambiguous. This CDR3 has 14 residues. The germline gives CDR1 MNHNS, CDR2 SASEGT. The germline V and J ends were trimmed by 1 base and 1 base, with 6 bases remaining between them. The CDR3 sequence: CASSEVGGTDTQYF. In DNA, the CDR3 is TGTGCCAGCAGTGAAGTTGGGGGCACAGATACGCAGTATTTT.

This clone showed up just a few times. The chain uses TRBV7-9 and TRBJ1-1; TRBD1 matches 8 bases. The germline CDR1 and CDR2 sequences are SEHNR and FQNEAQ (reference sequence). V shed 4 bases and J 1 base; nucleotides not matched to a gene: 5. This CDR3 is built from 15 residues. This chain's CDR3 is CASSSRQGTNTEAFF. DNA for the CDR3: TGTGCCAGCAGCTCCAGACAGGGGACGAACACTGAAGCTTTCTTT.

V and J are TRBV10-3 and TRBJ2-3; tentatively, D is TRBD1 or TRBD2 (5 bases each). Trimming left V 2 bases short and J 4 bases short, with 10 bases between. The CDR3 length is 14 residues. Per the germline V gene, CDR1 is ENHRY and CDR2 is SYGVKD. DNA for the CDR3: TGTGCCATCAGTGAGCCCGGGACCCCAGATACGCAGTATTTT. Translated: CAISEPGTPDTQYF.

This chain uses TRBV5-4 with TRBJ2-7; possible D gene TRBD1, 6 bases. The V end was cut by 4 bases, the J end by 6 bases, with 23 bases between. CDR1 and CDR2 (germline): SGHNT, YYREEE (reference sequence). The CDR3 loop spans 16 amino acids. Written as DNA, the CDR3 is TGTGCCAGCAGCGGGGCCACAGGGACGGTTCTCAGCGAGCAGTACTTC. It is translated as CASSGATGTVLSEQYF. The full variable domain, in which reference TRBV5-4 and TRBJ2-7 provide the parts outside the CDR3, is ETGVTQSPTHLIKTRGQQVTLRCSSQSGHNTVSWYQQALGQGPQFIFQYYREEENGRGNFPPRFSGLQFPNYSSELNVNALELDDSALYLCASSGATGTVLSEQYFGPGTRLTVT.

The chain combines TRBV5-6 with TRBJ1-2, with 7 bases aligning to TRBD1. The CDR3 extends over 13 amino acids. Germline V gene lookup returns CDR1 SGHDT and CDR2 YYEEEE. The ends lost 2 bases at V and 4 bases at J; junction bases unmatched: 2. The CDR3 coding sequence is TGTGCCAGCAGCTTCTGGGACAGCTATGGCTACACCTTC. Translated, it gives CASSFWDSYGYTF.

The J gene is TRBJ1-3, the V gene TRBV5-1; D gene uncertain. Germline V gene sequence: CDR1 SGHRS, CDR2 YFSETQ. This CDR3 is 18 amino acids long. V was cut by 0 bases and J by 4 bases, with 20 bases left in between. CDR3 residues: CASSLARFSPSEGNTIYF. CDR3 in DNA: TGCGCCAGCAGCTTGGCGCGTTTTTCCCCCTCGGAAGGAAACACCATATATTTT.

This sequence joins TRBV30 and TRBJ1-1; no clear D. There are 14 residues in the CDR3. V lost 3 bases and J lost 1, with 12 bases in between. CDR1 GTSNPN and CDR2 SVGIG come from the germline V gene (reference sequence). CDR3 sequence (DNA): TGTGCCTGGAGGGACCGGGTCGGGAACACTGAAGCTTTCTTT. This sequence encodes CAWRDRVGNTEAFF.

The gene calls are TRBV10-3 and TRBJ1-1; D gene ambiguous. Germline assignment: CDR1 ENHRY and CDR2 SYGVKD. The V gene lost 3 bases and the J gene lost 5 bases, with 10 bases spanning the gap. This CDR3 has 13 amino acids. CDR3: CAISDQDQTEAFF. The CDR3 DNA sequence: TGTGCCATCAGTGATCAGGACCAAACTGAAGCTTTCTTT.